Presented here are 21 T cell receptor beta chains from one specimen sequenced in a study of T cell responses to AZD1222 COVID-19 vaccine. Clones were read by immunoSEQ multiplex PCR, and TCRdb kept only the in-frame ones, dropping some. Here the sample spans some 96,000 clones, 80% to 95% being singletons. The sample was peripheral blood, taken on day 0 of AZD1222 vaccination. The receptors derive from an adult in good health.

This rearrangement joins TRBV27 to TRBJ2-4, with D possibly TRBD2 on 6 matching bases. CDR1 MNHEY and CDR2 SMNVEV come from the germline V gene (reference sequence). V was clipped by 5 bases and J by 0 bases, with 11 bases between them. CDR3 length: 15 residues. The CDR3 nucleotides are TGTGCCAGCAGTCCAGGGACTCTAGCCAAAAACATTCAGTACTTC. Its protein is CASSPGTLAKNIQYF.

The CDR3 bases are TGTGCCAGCAGCTTAGTTCCACAACAGCCCCAGCATTTT. Amino acid sequence: CASSLVPQQPQHF. The V and J genes are TRBV11-2 and TRBJ1-5; D is unresolved. Looked up from germline, CDR1 is SGHAT and CDR2 is FQNNGV. The CDR3 spans 13 residues. V was cut by 1 base and J by 7 bases, with 8 bases left in between.

This rearrangement joins TRBV9 to TRBJ2-1; 7 bases agree with TRBD2. This CDR3 contains 14 residues. Germline trimming cut 10 bases from V and 4 bases from J; bases unmatched to any gene: 11. Germline CDR1 reads SGDLS; CDR2 reads YYNGEE. DNA for the CDR3: TGTGCCTCCTCCTTAGCGGGCGGGTACAATGAGCAGTTCTTC. Its translation: CASSLAGGYNEQFF.

The genes are TRBV19 and TRBJ2-5; TRBD2 matches 8 bases. The CDR3 sequence is 13 residues long. Unmatched junction bases numbered 1, after V lost 5 bases and J lost 2 bases. Germline-derived CDR1 and CDR2 are LNHDA and SQIVND (reference sequence). CDR3 DNA sequence: TGTGCCAGTAGTTCTAGCGGGCAAGAGACCCAGTACTTC. Its translation is CASSSSGQETQYF.

This chain uses TRBV7-7 with TRBJ2-7; no clear D. Germline V gives CDR1 SSHAT, CDR2 FNYEAQ (reference sequence). V was cut by 5 bases and J by 2 bases, with 10 bases left in between. CDR3 size: 13 residues. The CDR3 here is CASSVDLAYEQYF. CDR3 DNA sequence: TGTGCCAGCAGCGTCGACCTGGCCTACGAGCAGTACTTC.

This clone has a single count. The genes are TRBV7-3 and TRBJ1-1; D gene unclear. The CDR3 sequence is 13 residues long. Germline loops: CDR1 SGHTA, CDR2 FQGTGA. Trimming cost V 1 base and J 4 bases, with 7 bases left between them. CDR3 residues: CASSLNGVTEAFF. CDR3 sequence (DNA): TGTGCCAGCAGCTTAAACGGGGTCACTGAAGCTTTCTTT.

The rearrangement uses TRBV27 and TRBJ1-6, with 7 bases fitting TRBD1. The J segment lost 7 bases and the V segment lost 4 bases, leaving 10 bases of the junction unmatched. Per germline, CDR1 MNHEY and CDR2 SMNVEV (reference sequence). The CDR3 sequence is 16 residues long. CDR3 residues: CASSSLQGPQNSPLHF. The CDR3 DNA sequence: TGTGCCAGCAGTTCACTACAGGGGCCACAAAATTCACCCCTCCACTTT.

The chain recombines TRBV11-2 with TRBJ2-1; D not certain. The V and J ends lost 0 bases and 6 bases respectively, with 12 bases between them. The CDR3 covers 15 residues. Germline values: CDR1 SGHAT, CDR2 FQNNGV. The CDR3, as DNA: TGTGCCAGCAGCTTAGAGGACCACATCTCCAATGAGCAGTTCTTC. It specifies CASSLEDHISNEQFF. Full variable domain (rest looked up from reference TRBV11-2 and TRBJ2-1): EAGVAQSPRYKIIEKRQSVAFWCNPISGHATLYWYQQILGQGPKLLIQFQNNGVVDDSQLPKDRFSAERLKGVDSTLKIQPAKLEDSAVYLCASSLEDHISNEQFFGPGTRLTVL.

The gene calls are TRBV2 and TRBJ1-1, with 7 bases aligning to TRBD1. V shed 7 bases and J 10 bases; nucleotides not matched to a gene: 15. The V gene's germline CDR1 is SNHLY and CDR2 FYNNEI. The CDR3 has 14 residues. The CDR3 loop is CASTRDRTVVGAFF. In DNA form, the CDR3 reads TGTGCCAGCACCAGGGACAGAACCGTGGTCGGAGCTTTCTTT.

This chain connects TRBV18 to TRBJ2-1; 9 nucleotides line up with TRBD1. The germline gives CDR1 KGHSH, CDR2 LQKENI. Unmatched junction bases numbered 3, after V lost 3 bases and J lost 9 bases. The CDR3 runs to 13 residues. CDR3 sequence: CASSPGQGVEQFF. CDR3 bases: TGTGCCAGCTCACCGGGACAGGGCGTTGAGCAGTTCTTC.

This chain links TRBV18 with TRBJ2-3; D might be TRBD1 or TRBD2, each matching 5 bases. The CDR3 is 15 residues long. The germline V gene has CDR1 KGHSH and CDR2 LQKENI. The V and J ends lost 1 base and 2 bases respectively, with 10 bases between them. Here the CDR3 reads CASSPRGRPTDTQYF. CDR3 bases: TGTGCCAGCTCACCACGGGGGAGACCCACAGATACGCAGTATTTT.

This chain joins TRBV11-3 and TRBJ2-5, with TRBD2 matching over 8 bases. J lost 3 bases, V lost 5 bases, and 2 bases had no gene match. CDR3 length: 13 amino acids. Germline V CDR1 and CDR2: SGHNT, YENEEA. In DNA form, the CDR3 reads TGTGCCAGCAGCCGGGGGGGGAAAGAGACCCAGTACTTC. Its protein is CASSRGGKETQYF.

This chain links TRBV11-1 with TRBJ2-1, with 8 bases matching TRBD1. CDR1 is SGHAT and CDR2 is FQDESV in the germline V gene (reference sequence). There are 15 residues in the CDR3. V lost 1 base and J lost 4; bases outside the gene matches: 3. CDR3: CASSLGTGPYNEQFF. The CDR3 nucleotides read TGTGCCAGCAGCTTAGGGACAGGGCCTTACAATGAGCAGTTCTTC.

The chain links TRBV5-1 to TRBJ2-3; 7 bases match TRBD2. V shed 0 bases, J shed 5 bases, and the junction held 6 bases outside the gene matches. CDR1 is SGHRS and CDR2 is YFSETQ in the germline V gene. The length of the CDR3 is 15 residues. This CDR3 reads CASSLEAGVGDTQYF. In nucleotides, the CDR3 is TGCGCCAGCAGCTTGGAGGCGGGAGTTGGAGATACGCAGTATTTT.

V is TRBV28 and J is TRBJ1-6; a possible D gene is TRBD1 (5 bases). This CDR3 has 15 amino acids. V shed 4 bases and J shed 9 bases, with 16 bases lying between them. CDR1 is MDHEN and CDR2 is SYDVKM in the germline V gene. The DNA for the CDR3 is TGTGCCAGCAGTTCGCTTGCTAAGGGGACTTCACCCCTCCACTTT. Translating gives CASSSLAKGTSPLHF.

J is TRBJ2-3 and V is TRBV19; D may correspond to TRBD1 or TRBD2 (5 bases each). The CDR3 is 16 residues long. Per the germline V gene, CDR1 is LNHDA and CDR2 is SQIVND (reference sequence). V dropped 4 bases and J dropped 5 bases, with 19 bases sitting between them. This CDR3 reads CASSSPGGDRGDTQYF. Here the CDR3 DNA reads TGTGCCAGTAGTAGCCCGGGTGGGGACCGAGGAGATACGCAGTATTTT.

Notes on this clone: The germline gene is not matched at one end of the junction; a read error may be the cause. The chain carries TRBV7-8 and TRBJ2-1; 7 bases agree with TRBD2. The CDR3 runs 15 residues. CDR1 and CDR2 (germline): SGHVS, FQNEAQ. CDR3 in amino acids: CATSGYSGSRGEQFF. CDR3 DNA: TGTGCCACCAGCGGGTATAGCGGGTCTCGGGGTGAGCAGTTCTTC.

V and J are TRBV30 and TRBJ1-5, with 7 positions matching TRBD1. Germline CDR1 is GTSNPN and CDR2 is SVGIG (reference sequence). The CDR3 totals 15 residues. J lost 2 bases, V lost 5 bases, and 9 bases had no gene match. The CDR3 sequence: CAWGAQDRGNQPQHF. The CDR3 DNA follows: TGTGCCTGGGGGGCTCAAGACAGGGGCAATCAGCCCCAGCATTTT.

The chain has TRBV27 and TRBJ1-5; D is unresolved. V was shortened by 0 bases and J by 3 bases, with 3 bases between the two germline ends. Germline CDR1 and CDR2: MNHEY and SMNVEV (reference sequence). This CDR3 is 13 amino acids long. The CDR3 spells CASSLSANQPQHF. CDR3 coding DNA: TGTGCCAGCAGTTTATCTGCCAATCAGCCCCAGCATTTT.

Turning to this clone: The junction departs from the called germline gene at one end, perhaps through a read error. V usage is TRBV7-2 and J usage is TRBJ2-1, with 10 bases fitting TRBD2. Germline CDR1 is SGHTA and CDR2 is FQGNSA. The CDR3 totals 16 residues. This CDR3 reads CASSLGGFPAGGPFLF. The CDR3 DNA sequence: TGTGCCAGCAGCTTAGGGGGGTTTCCAGCGGGAGGGCCTTTCCTCTTC. Complete variable domain (other parts from reference TRBV7-2 and TRBJ2-1): GAGVSQSPSNKVTEKGKDVELRCDPISGHTALYWYRQSLGQGLEFLIYFQGNSAPDKSGLPSDRFSAERTGGSVSTLTIQRTQQEDSAVYLCASSLGGFPAGGPFLFGPGTRLTVL.

V usage is TRBV6-1 and J usage is TRBJ1-2; D not certain. CDR1 is MNHNS and CDR2 is SASEGT in the germline V gene. Trimming cost V 0 bases and J 4 bases, with 9 bases left between them. The CDR3 extends over 14 amino acids. CDR3 amino acids: CASSEAHGPYGYTF. The CDR3 bases are TGTGCCAGCAGTGAAGCCCACGGCCCCTATGGCTACACCTTC.